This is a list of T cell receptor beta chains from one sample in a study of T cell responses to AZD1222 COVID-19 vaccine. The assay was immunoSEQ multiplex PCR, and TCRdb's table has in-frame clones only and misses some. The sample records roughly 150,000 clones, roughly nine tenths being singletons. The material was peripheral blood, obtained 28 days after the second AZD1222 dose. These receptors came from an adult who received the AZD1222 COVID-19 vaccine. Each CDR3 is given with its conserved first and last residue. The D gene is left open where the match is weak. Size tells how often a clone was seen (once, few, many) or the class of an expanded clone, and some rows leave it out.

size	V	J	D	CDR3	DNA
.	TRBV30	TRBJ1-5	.	CAWTDGSNQPQHF	TGTGCCTGGACCGACGGTAGCAATCAGCCCCAGCATTTT
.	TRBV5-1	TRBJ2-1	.	CASSRRGDPYNEQFF	TGCGCCAGCAGCCGCAGGGGGGACCCCTACAATGAGCAGTTCTTC
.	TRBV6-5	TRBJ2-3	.	CASSYGNTDTQYF	TGTGCCAGCAGTTACGGTAACACAGATACGCAGTATTTT
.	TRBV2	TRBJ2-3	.	CASSEDARRTDTQYF	TGTGCCAGCAGTGAAGACGCGAGACGTACAGATACGCAGTATTTT
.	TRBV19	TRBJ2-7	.	CASSPRTEAYEQYF	TGTGCCAGTAGTCCACGGACGGAGGCCTACGAGCAGTACTTC
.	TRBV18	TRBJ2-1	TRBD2	CASSPLGLAGGTHNEQFF	TGTGCCAGCTCACCACTAGGACTAGCGGGGGGTACCCACAATGAGCAGTTCTTC
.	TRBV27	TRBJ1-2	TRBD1	CASSFEGGAYGYTF	TGTGCCAGCAGTTTTGAAGGGGGCGCTTATGGCTACACCTTC
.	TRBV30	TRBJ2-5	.	CARGPSTGETQYF	TGTGCCCGCGGGCCTTCGACGGGAGAGACCCAGTACTTC
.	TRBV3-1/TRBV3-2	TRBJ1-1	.	CASSRSGRNTEAFF	TGTGCCAGCAGCCGATCCGGGAGGAACACTGAAGCTTTCTTT
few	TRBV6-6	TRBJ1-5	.	CASSPQQGTQHF	TGTGCCAGCAGTCCCCAACAGGGAACCCAGCATTTT
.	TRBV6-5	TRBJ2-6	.	CASSTASGANVLTF	TGTGCCAGCAGTACAGCTTCTGGGGCCAACGTCCTGACTTTC
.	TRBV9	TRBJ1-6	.	CASSVAVQGNSPLHF	TGTGCCAGCAGCGTAGCGGTCCAGGGTAATTCACCCCTCCACTTT
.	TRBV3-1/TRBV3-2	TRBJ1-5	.	CASSLAGALSPQHF	TGTGCCAGCAGCCTCGCAGGGGCCCTTAGTCCCCAGCATTTT
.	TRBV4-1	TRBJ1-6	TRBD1	CASSQRTGVTPLHF	TGCGCCAGCAGCCAAAGGACAGGGGTGACACCCCTCCACTTT
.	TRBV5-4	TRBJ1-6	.	CASSPSRGSYNSPLHF	TGTGCCAGCAGCCCCTCACGGGGCTCCTATAATTCACCCCTCCACTTT
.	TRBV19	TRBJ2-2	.	CASSTDRNTGELFF	TGTGCCAGTAGCACAGACCGGAACACCGGGGAGCTGTTTTTT
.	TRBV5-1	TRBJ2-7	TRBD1	CASSWTGGTLYEQYF	TGCGCCAGCAGCTGGACAGGGGGCACCCTCTACGAGCAGTACTTC
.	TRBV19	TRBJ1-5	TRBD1	CASSIRDRDNQPQHF	TGTGCCAGTAGTATAAGGGACAGGGACAATCAGCCCCAGCATTTT
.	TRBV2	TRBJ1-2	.	CASRGMNYGYTF	TGTGCCAGCAGGGGAATGAACTATGGCTACACCTTC
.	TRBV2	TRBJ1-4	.	CASSGPDGGISEKLFF	TGTGCCAGCAGCGGGCCCGACGGGGGTATTAGTGAAAAACTGTTTTTT
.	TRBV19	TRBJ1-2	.	CASSITAGYGYTF	TGTGCCAGTAGTATTACAGCTGGCTATGGCTACACCTTC
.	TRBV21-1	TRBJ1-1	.	CASGGHYTEAFF	TGTGCCAGCGGGGGACACTACACTGAGGCTTTCTTT